These 19 T cell receptor beta chains originate from one sample sequenced in a study of shared clonotypes between healthy human individuals. Measured with immunoSEQ multiplex PCR; TCRdb has only the in-frame clones, and not every one. Here the sample spans 2 million to 2.5 million clones, 85% to 95% being singletons. Sequenced input: naive CD4+ T cells from PBMCs. As for subset: CD45RA+ positively selected. These receptors came from a man aged 18-30 years in good health. Some clones in this sample may be carry-over from other donors' samples.

The chain carries TRBV7-6 and TRBJ2-7, with no clear D. Germline V lookup: CDR1 SGHVS, CDR2 FNYEAQ. The ends were cut back, 5 bases at V and 6 bases at J, with 14 bases in the middle. The CDR3 is 13 residues long. The CDR3 region is CASSRAFDTEQYF. CDR3 in DNA: TGTGCCAGCAGCCGTGCATTTGATACCGAGCAGTACTTC. Combining the CDR3 with reference TRBV7-6 and TRBJ2-7 gives the whole variable domain GAGVSQSPRYKVTKRGQDVALRCDPISGHVSLYWYRQALGQGPEFLTYFNYEAQQDKSGLPNDRFSAERPEGSISTLTIQRTEQRDSAMYRCASSRAFDTEQYFGPGTRLTVT.

V is TRBV11-2 and J is TRBJ2-5, with D unclear. CDR1 and CDR2 from the germline V gene are SGHAT and FQNNGV. Trimming took 1 base from V and 1 from J, leaving 10 bases between them. CDR3 size: 15 residues. DNA for the CDR3: TGTGCCAGCAGCTTAGGGGTCCTCCCCCAAGAGACCCAGTACTTC. Its translation is CASSLGVLPQETQYF.

The CDR3 region is CAWSVRTGFAEQYF. The CDR3 DNA sequence: TGTGCCTGGAGTGTAAGGACAGGATTCGCCGAGCAGTACTTC. This chain joins TRBV30 and TRBJ2-7; 7 bases match TRBD1. V gave up 0 bases and J gave up 6 bases; unmatched junction bases: 8. Germline CDR1 is GTSNPN and CDR2 is SVGIG (reference sequence). The CDR3 is 14 residues long.

This chain joins TRBV6-1 and TRBJ2-5; TRBD1 matches at 9 bases. Per the germline V gene, CDR1 is MNHNS and CDR2 is SASEGT. The trim removed 3 bases at V and 5 bases at J, leaving 7 bases unmatched. This CDR3 has 15 amino acids. The CDR3 region has the DNA TGTGCCAGCAGTGACGGGGACAGGGTGGACGAGACCCAGTACTTC. It yields the protein CASSDGDRVDETQYF.

The chain couples TRBV4-1 to TRBJ1-1; D possibly corresponds to TRBD1 (5 bases). The germline CDR1 and CDR2 sequences are MGHRA and YSYEKL. With 4 bases removed from V and 0 bases from J, the gap between germline ends came to 18 bases. The CDR3 has 17 residues. The CDR3 DNA reads TGCGCCAGCAGCCGAACGGGACTTGGGGTCATGAACACTGAAGCTTTCTTT. This translates into CASSRTGLGVMNTEAFF.

The chain recombines TRBV5-1 with TRBJ2-3; the D gene could be TRBD1 or TRBD2 (5 bases each). Germline CDR1 SGHRS, CDR2 YFSETQ. Trimming removed 4 bases at V and 1 base at J, with 10 bases between. CDR3 length: 14 residues. DNA of the CDR3: TGCGCCAGCAGCGGAAGGGACGGCACAGATACGCAGTATTTT. It translates to CASSGRDGTDTQYF. Full variable domain (missing parts from reference TRBV5-1 and TRBJ2-3): KAGVTQTPRYLIKTRGQQVTLSCSPISGHRSVSWYQQTPGQGLQFLFEYFSETQRNKGNFPGRFSGRQFSNSRSEMNVSTLELGDSALYLCASSGRDGTDTQYFGPGTRLTVL.

CDR3 region: CASSFTLAEAYEQYF. CDR3 sequence (DNA): TGCGCCAGCAGCTTCACACTAGCGGAAGCCTACGAGCAGTACTTC. The V and J genes are TRBV5-1 and TRBJ2-7; 8 bases are a match to TRBD2. CDR3 length: 15 residues. The germline V gene encodes CDR1 SGHRS and CDR2 YFSETQ. V was clipped by 2 bases and J by 2 bases; unmatched bases: 6.

The rearrangement uses TRBV7-9 and TRBJ1-2; 8 bases are a match to TRBD1. Germline-derived CDR1 and CDR2 are SEHNR and FQNEAQ (reference sequence). The CDR3 has 15 residues. J gave up 6 bases and V 3 bases, and 9 bases lay outside the gene matches. The CDR3 reads CASSFESQGGNGYTF. The CDR3 DNA sequence: TGTGCCAGCAGCTTTGAGTCACAGGGGGGTAATGGCTACACCTTC.

V usage is TRBV10-3 and J usage is TRBJ1-2, with D perhaps matching TRBD1 (5 bases). The V and J ends lost 2 bases and 3 bases respectively, with 16 bases between them. The CDR3 is 16 amino acids. Germline V CDR1 and CDR2: ENHRY, SYGVKD. The CDR3: CAISERGGGDDYGYTF. CDR3 nucleotide sequence: TGTGCCATCAGTGAGCGGGGGGGAGGGGACGACTATGGCTACACCTTC.

This clone was counted once. The chain couples TRBV4-1 to TRBJ2-4, with D possibly matching TRBD1 (5 bases). Trimming removed 4 bases at V and 5 bases at J, with 9 bases between. Germline V gene lookup returns CDR1 MGHRA and CDR2 YSYEKL. The CDR3 loop spans 13 amino acids. CDR3 coding DNA: TGCGCCAGCAGCCGACCGACAGAAAACATTCAGTACTTC. Protein product: CASSRPTENIQYF.

V gene TRBV19 combines with J gene TRBJ2-3; TRBD1 matches at 8 bases. There are 15 residues in the CDR3. V was pared by 2 bases and J by 3 bases, with 4 bases of the junction left unmatched. Germline V gene lookup returns CDR1 LNHDA and CDR2 SQIVND (reference sequence). The CDR3 region is CASSIWDRWTDTQYF. The CDR3 bases are TGTGCCAGTAGTATATGGGACAGGTGGACAGATACGCAGTATTTT.

The chain combines TRBV30 with TRBJ1-5, with 7 nucleotides matching TRBD1. The CDR3 length is 13 residues. V trimming: 5 bases; J trimming: 4 bases; junction bases outside the gene matches: 5. Germline V CDR1 and CDR2: GTSNPN, SVGIG (reference sequence). The CDR3 spells CAWGQEPNQPQHF. The CDR3 DNA sequence: TGTGCCTGGGGACAGGAGCCAAATCAGCCCCAGCATTTT.

In this sample, this clone turned up a few times. The chain combines TRBV14 with TRBJ1-1, with 7 bases lining up with TRBD1. The CDR3 spans 13 residues. Germline CDR1 reads SGHDN; CDR2 reads FVKESK. The J segment lost 2 bases and the V segment lost 6 bases, leaving 3 bases of the junction unmatched. CDR3: CASSYRGNTEAFF. The DNA of the CDR3 is TGTGCCAGCAGTTACAGGGGAAACACTGAAGCTTTCTTT.

The chain uses TRBV7-2 and TRBJ1-2; unclear D gene. From germline, CDR1 is SGHTA and CDR2 FQGNSA. CDR3 length: 14 amino acids. V was shortened by 3 bases and J by 4 bases, with 12 bases between the two germline ends. The CDR3 coding sequence is TGTGCCAGCAGCTTCGGGCAGAAACCCTATGGCTACACCTTC. It is translated as CASSFGQKPYGYTF.

The gene calls are TRBV27 and TRBJ2-1; D unclear. The CDR3 loop spans 16 amino acids. CDR1 is MNHEY and CDR2 is SMNVEV in the germline V gene (reference sequence). V gave up 2 bases and J gave up 7 bases, with 18 bases separating them. CDR3 residues: CASSLVLLARANEQFF. CDR3 coding DNA: TGTGCCAGCAGTTTAGTGTTGTTAGCTAGGGCTAATGAGCAGTTCTTC.

This chain links TRBV28 with TRBJ2-3; TRBD2 aligns across 12 bases. The germline CDR1 and CDR2 sequences are MDHEN and SYDVKM. Trimming took 2 bases from V and 0 from J; bases not matched to a gene: 3. The CDR3 contains 17 residues. CDR3 DNA sequence: TGTGCCAGCAGTTTAGGGGGACTAGCGGGTAGCACAGATACGCAGTATTTT. It yields the protein CASSLGGLAGSTDTQYF.

This chain uses TRBV6-1 with TRBJ2-1; 10 nucleotides agree with TRBD2. The CDR3 is 19 residues long. V was clipped by 2 bases and J by 0 bases; unmatched bases: 10. CDR1 and CDR2 from the germline V gene are MNHNS and SASEGT. The CDR3 sequence is CASSEKEVAGGSSYNEQFF. In nucleotides, the CDR3 is TGTGCCAGCAGTGAAAAGGAGGTAGCGGGAGGTAGCTCCTACAATGAGCAGTTCTTC.

This clone has a single count. Other DNA sequences in this sample translate to the same CDR3. In DNA form, the CDR3 reads TGTGCCAGCAGCTTGGCGGGAGCGGGGGAGACCCAGTACTTC. It encodes CASSLAGAGETQYF. V is TRBV5-4 and J is TRBJ2-5; 7 bases align to TRBD2. The CDR3 is 14 amino acids. V was pared by 0 bases and J by 5 bases, with 4 bases of the junction left unmatched. Per germline, CDR1 SGHNT and CDR2 YYREEE (reference sequence).

The chain joins TRBV9 to TRBJ2-1; TRBD1 might be the D (5 bases). Between the trimmed V and J ends, which lost 3 bases and 3 bases, there was a span of 19 bases. In germline, CDR1 is SGDLS, CDR2 YYNGEE. CDR3 length: 17 amino acids. DNA for the CDR3: TGTGCCAGCAGCGGGAGTAGGTCACAGGCTATCTACAATGAGCAGTTCTTC. It is translated as CASSGSRSQAIYNEQFF.